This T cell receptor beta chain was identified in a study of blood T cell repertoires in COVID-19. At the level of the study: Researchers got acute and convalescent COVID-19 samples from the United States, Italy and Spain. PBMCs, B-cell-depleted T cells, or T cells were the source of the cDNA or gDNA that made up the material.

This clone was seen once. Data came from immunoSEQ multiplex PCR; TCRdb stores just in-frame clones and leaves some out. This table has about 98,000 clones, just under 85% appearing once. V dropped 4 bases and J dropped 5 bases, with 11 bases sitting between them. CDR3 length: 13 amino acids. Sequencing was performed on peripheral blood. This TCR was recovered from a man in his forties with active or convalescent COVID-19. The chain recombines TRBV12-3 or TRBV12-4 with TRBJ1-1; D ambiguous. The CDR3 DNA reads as TGTGCCAGCAGTTCCCCGGGAGGGACTGAAGCTTTCTTT. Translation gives CASSSPGGTEAFF.